This TCR beta chain is from a study of blood T cell repertoires in COVID-19. Whole-study context: T cells, B-cell-depleted T cells, or PBMCs supplied cDNA or gDNA.

The germline V and J ends were trimmed by 10 bases and 1 base, with 13 bases remaining between them. This CDR3 spans 13 amino acids. Per the germline V gene, CDR1 is ENHRY and CDR2 is SYGVKD. The assay was immunoSEQ multiplex PCR, and TCRdb's table has in-frame clones only and misses some. The repertoire consists of about 59,000 clones, with more than 60% occurring once and the leading ten covering less than 7%. The V call is TRBV10-3, the J call TRBJ1-1, with a possible D match to TRBD1 (6 bases). Input material: peripheral blood. This clonotype was obtained from an older woman with acute or convalescent COVID-19. CDR3 DNA sequence: TGTGCCAGCGACGACAGGAAGAACACTGAAGCTTTCTTT. This codes for CASDDRKNTEAFF.